This entry is about one TCR beta chain. A few counts support this clonotype. No cognate antigen has been identified for it. Base qualities are not at hand, and no much larger clone is one base apart. The record originates from a study of early T cells in non-severe SARS-CoV-2 infection (dated by TCRdb to about 2021). General notes on the study: Because TCR sequencing relied on bulk RNA taken from unsorted whole blood, pairing of alpha and beta chains was not possible.

The research as a whole found: VDJdb matching was skewed toward anti-spike CD8 responses, so virus-specific expansions were likely underestimated and private and CD4 specificities were missed.

Set within a cohort of healthcare workers in London, UK, this nested case-control study involved weekly PCR testing of nasopharyngeal swabs along with blood sampling. Healthcare workers were recruited during the week of the UK lockdown, between 23 and 31 March 2020, and followed weekly for up to about 16 weeks. Library preparation was by 5' RACE. Sequencing instrument: NextSeq 500. In the TCR library protocol, unique molecular identifiers were attached to individual cDNA molecules to correct for PCR bias and sequencing error. Both TCR alpha and beta chains were sequenced, and tight co-correlation was observed between alpha and beta sequence abundances in each sample. As for the original processing: V gene, J gene and CDR3 annotation of TCR sequences was performed with Decombinator V4. TCRs were defined as expanded if a significant change between any two time points was detected under a Poisson model with p below 0.0001. TCR abundances were normalised to the total number of TCRs sequenced per sample and were expressed as counts per million. MAIT TCRs were defined by TRAV1-2 paired with TRAJ12, TRAJ20 or TRAJ33, and iNKT TCRs by TRAV10 paired with TRAJ18. VDJdb, accessed on 1 November 2021, was searched for TCRs annotated for CMV, EBV and SARS-CoV-2, and TCRs annotated for more than one antigen were excluded. TCRdb reprocessed the public reads (quality trimming at Q25 with fastp, clone calling with MiXCR) and kept in-frame beta chains. Identical CDR3 protein sequences are pooled into one entry, listed with their most common genes and DNA. TCRdb's processing, not the study's, gives the V and J calls here. For this sample the table gives some 78,000 distinct CDR3 sequences, of which roughly 13% were detected only once. The ten largest clones represent around 6% of the sample.

CDR1 and CDR2, per the germline V gene, are SGHVS and FNYEAQ. Including the terminal cysteine and phenylalanine, the CDR3 comprises 12 residues. Only the CDR3 region is kept as DNA, spanning 36 bases read in frame from base 1. The trim is 5 bases for V and 4 bases for J, with a gap of 8 bases between the germline ends. Sequencing input: whole blood. The rearrangement combines TRBV7-6 with TRBJ2-5; the D gene is not confidently resolved. This TCR was sampled from an adult who was a healthcare worker with PCR-confirmed SARS-CoV-2 infection or an uninfected control (not recorded which). The DNA reads as follows: TGTGCCAGCAGCAGAGGCAGAGAGACCCAGTACTTC. It codes for CASSRGRETQYF.